This T cell receptor beta chain was documented in a study of response to subunit inactivated influenza vaccine. MiXCR, applied by TCRdb to the RT-PCR reads, yields one record per CDR3 protein. The sample yields about 300,000 distinct CDR3 sequences, 20% to 25% seen once. This clonotype has a handful of counts. The sequences come from PBMCs from blood, collected approximately 20 months after vaccination. This TCR derives from a man between 50 and 75 years old who received an inactivated influenza vaccine.

This CDR3 reads CSASRGATEAFF. CDR3 nucleotides: TGCAGCGCTTCCAGAGGGGCCACTGAAGCTTTCTTT. The chain couples TRBV29-1 to TRBJ1-1; D is possibly TRBD1 (5 bases). The germline gives CDR1 SQVTM, CDR2 ANQGSEA. The CDR3 runs 12 residues. The germline V and J ends were trimmed by 7 bases and 4 bases, with 13 bases remaining between them.